The 21 T cell receptor beta chains reported below all come from one sample, sequenced in a study of cytomegalovirus exposure and HLA in healthy donors. The PCR ran on 60 Vbeta and 13 Jbeta primers. The protocol was immunoSEQ multiplex PCR, while the TCRdb copy is restricted to in-frame clones and leaves out a portion. The profile shows roughly 150,000 clones, 65% to 85% of them singletons. Input material: PBMCs. All receptors come from a woman in her late teens or twenties in good health and CMV-seronegative.

The chain carries TRBV27 and TRBJ2-2; D is possibly TRBD1 (5 bases). Germline V lookup: CDR1 MNHEY, CDR2 SMNVEV (reference sequence). Trimming stripped 11 bases from V and 3 bases from J, with 22 bases between. This CDR3 region has 16 residues. CDR3 sequence reads: CAPNDSQGKYTGELFF. Here the CDR3 DNA reads TGTGCCCCCAATGATTCCCAGGGTAAGTACACCGGGGAGCTGTTTTTT.

V usage is TRBV6-6 and J usage is TRBJ1-3, with a tentative D call TRBD1 (6 bases). The CDR3 sequence is 15 residues long. Trimming left V 5 bases short and J 2 bases short, with 13 bases between. Germline values: CDR1 MNHNY, CDR2 SVGAGI (reference sequence). CDR3 in DNA: TGTGCCAGCAGTCATGGACAGTCCGCTGGAAACACCATATATTTT. Its translation is CASSHGQSAGNTIYF.

The V gene is TRBV11-3, the J gene TRBJ2-1; no definite D call. Trimming shortened V by 2 bases and J by 7 bases, and 6 bases separated the two germline ends. The V gene's germline CDR1 is SGHNT and CDR2 YENEEA. CDR3 length: 12 amino acids. DNA for the CDR3: TGTGCCAGCAGCTTACGAGTTAATGAGCAGTTCTTC. It is translated as CASSLRVNEQFF.

This clone was seen repeatedly, ten times or more. The J gene is TRBJ2-6, the V gene TRBV6-1; 7 nucleotides match TRBD2. With 4 bases clipped from V and 0 bases from J, the junction kept 9 bases outside the gene matches. CDR3 length: 18 residues. CDR1 and CDR2 from the germline V gene are MNHNS and SASEGT. In nucleotides, the CDR3 is TGTGCCAGCAGTGTTTGGGAGGGTATGGGCTCTGGGGCCAACGTCCTGACTTTC. This encodes CASSVWEGMGSGANVLTF.

V usage is TRBV19 and J usage is TRBJ1-2; 7 bases fit TRBD1. V dropped 5 bases and J dropped 1; count of bases not matched to a gene: 7. Looked up from germline, CDR1 is LNHDA and CDR2 is SQIVND (reference sequence). The CDR3 length is 15 residues. CDR3 sequence: CASSPTGTFNYGYTF. The CDR3, as DNA: TGTGCCAGTAGTCCGACAGGGACCTTTAACTATGGCTACACCTTC.

As for this clone: Compared with germline, one end of the junction differs, possibly owing to a read error. This chain joins TRBV12-5 and TRBJ2-4, with 11 bases lining up with TRBD2. This CDR3 is built from 19 residues. Germline V gives CDR1 LGHNT, CDR2 FRNRAP. The CDR3: CASGLVLAGGRGGWNSQYF. The DNA of the CDR3 is TGTGCTAGTGGTTTGGTGTTAGCGGGGGGGCGGGGAGGTTGGAACAGTCAGTACTTC.

This chain connects TRBV5-4 to TRBJ1-1; 7 positions match TRBD1. J lost 0 bases, V lost 0 bases, and 2 bases had no gene match. The germline CDR1 and CDR2 sequences are SGHNT and YYREEE (reference sequence). CDR3 length: 15 residues. The CDR3 here is CASSLGQGMNTEAFF. The CDR3 coding sequence is TGTGCCAGCAGCTTGGGACAGGGCATGAACACTGAAGCTTTCTTT.

V and J are TRBV6-5 and TRBJ1-1; D gene uncertain. CDR1 is MNHEY and CDR2 is SVGAGI in the germline V gene. CDR3 length: 13 residues. V lost 7 bases and J lost 5, with 14 bases in between. The CDR3 loop reads CASIWEEGTEAFF. CDR3 nucleotide sequence: TGTGCCAGCATTTGGGAGGAGGGTACTGAAGCTTTCTTT.

Concerning this clone itself: This sample also contains other DNA sequences that code for the same CDR3. The rearrangement uses TRBV19 and TRBJ1-1, with unresolved D. From germline, CDR1 is LNHDA and CDR2 SQIVND (reference sequence). This CDR3 region has 14 residues. The V gene lost 3 bases and the J gene lost 1 base, with 9 bases spanning the gap. The DNA for the CDR3 is TGTGCCAGTAGTATTCGAACAGCGAACACTGAAGCTTTCTTT. Translation gives CASSIRTANTEAFF.

There are a few counts of this clone. CDR3 DNA: TGTGCCAGCTGCTTCAGCGGGGGGACCCAAGAGACCCAGTACTTC. Its translation: CASCFSGGTQETQYF. The genes are TRBV18 and TRBJ2-5, with TRBD2 matching 9 bases. Losses at the gene ends were 7 bases for V and 1 base for J; bases not matched to a gene: 7. CDR3 length: 15 amino acids. From germline, CDR1 is KGHSH and CDR2 LQKENI.

The chain carries TRBV28 and TRBJ1-1; D is undetermined. Germline V lookup: CDR1 MDHEN, CDR2 SYDVKM. V lost 6 bases and J lost 1, with 18 bases in between. This CDR3 has 16 amino acids. The CDR3 loop reads CASSQTRRGRNTEAFF. The DNA for the CDR3 is TGTGCCAGCAGCCAAACCCGGCGCGGGCGGAACACTGAAGCTTTCTTT. Full variable domain (rest looked up from reference TRBV28 and TRBJ1-1): DVKVTQSSRYLVKRTGEKVFLECVQDMDHENMFWYRQDPGLGLRLIYFSYDVKMKEKGDIPEGYSVSREKKERFSLILESASTNQTSMYLCASSQTRRGRNTEAFFGQGTRLTVV.

The chain carries TRBV6-1 and TRBJ2-3; 10 bases are a match to TRBD1. This CDR3 is 16 amino acids long. Germline CDR1 reads MNHNS; CDR2 reads SASEGT. After removal of 2 bases from V and 3 bases from J, the junction contained 5 bases not matched to a gene. The CDR3, as DNA: TGTGCCAGCAGTGAACGGGACAGGGGTTTGACAGATACGCAGTATTTT. Protein product: CASSERDRGLTDTQYF.

This chain joins TRBV7-8 and TRBJ2-5; D unclear. TRBJ2-7 explains the end of the DNA better; the J call may be wrong. The CDR3 totals 11 residues. CDR1 and CDR2 from the germline V gene are SGHVS and FQNEAQ. CDR3 coding DNA: TGTGCCAGCAGCTTAGAGCACGAGCAGTACTTC. Its translation is CASSLEHEQYF.

The gene calls are TRBV7-3 and TRBJ2-2, with D possibly matching TRBD1 (6 bases). V was clipped by 1 base and J by 5 bases, with 14 bases between them. CDR3 length equals 16 residues. Germline assignment: CDR1 SGHTA and CDR2 FQGTGA. CDR3 protein: CASSLRPGVKTGELFF. Written as DNA, the CDR3 is TGTGCCAGCAGCTTAAGGCCAGGGGTTAAGACCGGGGAGCTGTTTTTT.

As regards this clone: Germline and junction disagree at one end, which may indicate a read error. This chain connects TRBV5-6 to TRBJ2-6; possibly TRBD1 for D (5 bases). Germline-derived CDR1 and CDR2 are SGHDT and YYEEEE. The CDR3 covers 14 residues. The CDR3 sequence: CASTPASGANGLTF. The CDR3 DNA reads as TGTGCCAGCACCCCAGCATCTGGGGCCAACGGCCTGACTTTC.

The CDR3 DNA reads as TGCGCCAGCAGCTTGGACCAATTAGATGGCTACACCTTC. Amino acids: CASSLDQLDGYTF. The rearrangement uses TRBV5-1 and TRBJ1-2; D is undetermined. This CDR3 spans 13 amino acids. Trimming stripped 0 bases from V and 6 bases from J, with 9 bases between. CDR1 and CDR2 (germline): SGHRS, YFSETQ.

As DNA, the CDR3 is TGTGCCAGCAGTTTAAGGAAGGGGCGGGGGACTGAAGCTTTCTTT. This gives the protein CASSLRKGRGTEAFF. The chain joins TRBV28 to TRBJ1-1; weak D call: TRBD1 (5 bases). V shed 2 bases and J shed 5 bases, with 15 bases lying between them. Germline V lookup: CDR1 MDHEN, CDR2 SYDVKM. The CDR3 covers 15 residues.

The CDR3 nucleotides are TGCGCCAGCAGCTCCACGACTGTGATAAACACTGAAGCTTTCTTT. Residues: CASSSTTVINTEAFF. The V call is TRBV5-1, the J call TRBJ1-1; unclear D gene. The CDR3 length is 15 residues. Germline assignment: CDR1 SGHRS and CDR2 YFSETQ. The V end lost 3 bases, the J end lost 2 bases, and 14 bases lay between the germline ends.

The genes are TRBV7-8 and TRBJ2-5, with TRBD1 identical over 10 bases. The CDR3 contains 13 residues. Unmatched junction bases numbered 0, after V lost 4 bases and J lost 4 bases. Germline lookup yields CDR1 SGHVS and CDR2 FQNEAQ. The CDR3 bases are TGTGCCAGCAGCTGGGACAGGGGAGAGACCCAGTACTTC. Protein: CASSWDRGETQYF.

This clone appeared once. This chain uses TRBV28 with TRBJ2-7; 8 bases fit TRBD1. CDR1 and CDR2 (germline): MDHEN, SYDVKM. The CDR3 consists of 16 residues. The V gene end was trimmed by 4 bases and the J gene end by 0 bases; junction bases not matched to a gene: 8. The CDR3 DNA sequence: TGTGCCAGCAGTTCAATCGGGACAGGAAGCTCCTACGAGCAGTACTTC. Translating it yields CASSSIGTGSSYEQYF.

The gene calls are TRBV5-1 and TRBJ2-1; D remains ambiguous. The V and J ends lost 0 bases and 5 bases respectively, with 6 bases between them. Germline V CDR1 and CDR2: SGHRS, YFSETQ. The CDR3 extends over 13 amino acids. This chain's CDR3 is CASSLDTNNEQFF. CDR3 coding DNA: TGCGCCAGCAGCTTGGACACCAACAATGAGCAGTTCTTC.